These 28 T cell receptor beta chains were all obtained from the same sample, sequenced in a study of blood T cell repertoires in COVID-19. Only in-frame clones appear in the TCRdb table, and some are missing; sequencing was by immunoSEQ multiplex PCR. The repertoire holds 100,000 to 150,000 clones, roughly three quarters seen once, with approximately 1.9% in the top ten. The sample comprised peripheral blood. The receptors originated from a woman aged 65 to 85 with acute or convalescent COVID-19.

The chain links TRBV9 to TRBJ2-1; maybe TRBD2 (6 bases). With 4 bases removed from V and 10 bases from J, the gap between germline ends came to 15 bases. The CDR3 is 13 amino acids. Germline V gene sequence: CDR1 SGDLS, CDR2 YYNGEE. CDR3 DNA: TGTGCCAGCAGCCTCATGCTTGCGGGGGAGCAGTTCTTC. This translates into CASSLMLAGEQFF.

The V gene is TRBV29-1, the J gene TRBJ1-1; a weak D match, TRBD1 (5 bases). Trimming pared 8 bases from V and 10 bases from J, leaving 17 bases between. In germline, CDR1 is SQVTM, CDR2 ANQGSEA. This CDR3 comprises 11 residues. CDR3 residues: CSSGSGGRAFF. CDR3 nucleotides: TGCAGCTCTGGATCCGGGGGGAGAGCTTTCTTT.

V usage is TRBV19 and J usage is TRBJ1-5; possible D gene TRBD1, 6 bases. CDR3 length: 16 amino acids. Germline CDR1 and CDR2: LNHDA and SQIVND (reference sequence). V was shortened by 10 bases and J by 3 bases, with 22 bases between the two germline ends. The CDR3 sequence is CATQPPWGRVNQPQHF. As DNA, the CDR3 is TGTGCCACCCAGCCACCGTGGGGGCGCGTCAATCAGCCCCAGCATTTT.

V is TRBV5-1 and J is TRBJ2-1; 11 nucleotides align to TRBD1. V was clipped by 4 bases and J by 6 bases; unmatched bases: 12. CDR1 SGHRS and CDR2 YFSETQ come from the germline V gene. CDR3 length equals 17 residues. CDR3 in amino acids: CASSRDPGTGGANEQFF. The CDR3 DNA reads as TGCGCCAGCAGCAGGGACCCCGGGACAGGGGGGGCCAATGAGCAGTTCTTC.

This clone was seen a handful of times. The chain links TRBV30 to TRBJ1-1; D might be TRBD1 (6 bases). CDR3 length: 13 residues. From germline, CDR1 is GTSNPN and CDR2 SVGIG (reference sequence). V lost 3 bases to trimming and J lost 4 bases, with 12 bases between them. The CDR3 DNA sequence: TGTGCCTGGAGGCCCACAGGGAGCACTGAAGCTTTCTTT. Its protein is CAWRPTGSTEAFF.

The chain's CDR3 is CASSPDSSNQPQHF. The CDR3 DNA sequence: TGTGCCAGCAGCCCCGACAGTTCTAATCAGCCCCAGCATTTT. This rearrangement joins TRBV5-5 to TRBJ1-5; a weak D match, TRBD1 (5 bases). V was shortened by 4 bases and J by 4 bases, with 12 bases between the two germline ends. CDR1 and CDR2 (germline): SGHKS, YYEKEE (reference sequence). The CDR3 covers 14 residues.

This chain uses TRBV7-2 with TRBJ1-1; D gene unclear. From germline, CDR1 is SGHTA and CDR2 FQGNSA. Trimming cost V 3 bases and J 4 bases, with 12 bases left between them. CDR3 size: 14 residues. CDR3 sequence reads: CASSFSGRGTEAFF. CDR3 nucleotide sequence: TGTGCCAGCAGCTTTTCCGGCCGGGGCACTGAAGCTTTCTTT.

V usage is TRBV6-1 and J usage is TRBJ1-5; TRBD1 aligns across 7 bases. The germline CDR1 and CDR2 sequences are MNHNS and SASEGT. There are 15 residues in the CDR3. Germline trimming cut 6 bases from V and 4 bases from J; bases unmatched to any gene: 9. The CDR3 here is CASRRDRVGNQPQHF. The DNA of the CDR3 is TGTGCCAGCAGACGCGACAGGGTCGGGAATCAGCCCCAGCATTTT.

The CDR3 DNA sequence: TGTGCCAGCAGCTTGGGTTGGACTAGCGGCCAAGAGACCCAGTACTTC. Its translation: CASSLGWTSGQETQYF. The V and J genes are TRBV5-4 and TRBJ2-5; the match to TRBD2 covers 10 bases. Unmatched junction bases numbered 3, after V lost 0 bases and J lost 1 base. The V gene's germline CDR1 is SGHNT and CDR2 YYREEE (reference sequence). This CDR3 contains 16 residues.

The rearrangement joins TRBV12-5 to TRBJ1-5; 7 bases are shared with TRBD1. The CDR3 is 21 amino acids. Germline CDR1 LGHNT, CDR2 FRNRAP. V was pared by 7 bases and J by 2 bases, with 26 bases of the junction left unmatched. This CDR3 reads CASAARVRDSIHPGRNQPQHF. CDR3 in DNA: TGTGCTAGTGCCGCGAGGGTGAGGGACAGCATCCATCCGGGACGCAATCAGCCCCAGCATTTT.

The chain links TRBV9 to TRBJ2-1, with 11 bases that match TRBD2. The V gene's germline CDR1 is SGDLS and CDR2 YYNGEE. J was trimmed by 5 bases and V by 3 bases; bases with no gene match: 4. CDR3 size: 15 residues. CDR3 amino acids: CASSASGRLHNEQFF. As DNA, the CDR3 is TGTGCCAGCAGCGCTAGCGGGAGGCTACACAATGAGCAGTTCTTC.

This chain connects TRBV5-4 to TRBJ1-3, with D unclear. Trimming cost V 4 bases and J 0 bases, with 11 bases left between them. There are 15 residues in the CDR3. Germline V CDR1 and CDR2: SGHNT, YYREEE (reference sequence). As DNA, the CDR3 is TGTGCCAGCAGCCCTGGCGCAGGCTCTGGAAACACCATATATTTT. Translation: CASSPGAGSGNTIYF. Variable domain in full (rest from reference TRBV5-4 and TRBJ1-3): ETGVTQSPTHLIKTRGQQVTLRCSSQSGHNTVSWYQQALGQGPQFIFQYYREEENGRGNFPPRFSGLQFPNYSSELNVNALELDDSALYLCASSPGAGSGNTIYFGEGSWLTVV.

The rearrangement joins TRBV2 to TRBJ1-5; D possibly corresponds to TRBD1 (6 bases). From germline, CDR1 is SNHLY and CDR2 FYNNEI. Trimming took 5 bases from V and 4 from J, leaving 9 bases between them. The length of the CDR3 is 13 residues. CDR3 loop: CASSQQGNQPQHF. CDR3 nucleotide sequence: TGTGCCAGCAGTCAACAGGGTAATCAGCCCCAGCATTTT. The whole variable domain, remainder taken from reference TRBV2 and TRBJ1-5, is EPEVTQTPSHQVTQMGQEVILRCVPISNHLYFYWYRQILGQKVEFLVSFYNNEISEKSEIFDDQFSVERPDGSNFTLKIRSTKLEDSAMYFCASSQQGNQPQHFGDGTRLSIL.

The chain uses TRBV29-1 and TRBJ2-1, with D maybe TRBD2 (6 bases). CDR3 length equals 16 residues. V was pared by 7 bases and J by 0 bases, with 19 bases between. CDR1 SQVTM and CDR2 ANQGSEA come from the germline V gene. The CDR3 sequence: CSALHRGSSSYNEQFF. Written as DNA, the CDR3 is TGCAGCGCCCTTCACCGGGGGTCGAGCTCCTACAATGAGCAGTTCTTC.

This clone has only one observation. The CDR3 DNA follows: TGCACCACCTGTAATGCTAGCGGGCAAGAGACCCAGTACTTC. Amino acids: CTTCNASGQETQYF. The chain has TRBV29-1 and TRBJ2-5, with 8 bases that match TRBD2. In germline, CDR1 is SQVTM, CDR2 ANQGSEA. The CDR3 sequence is 14 residues long.

The CDR3 DNA reads as TGCAGCGCGCCTAGGACAGGGACCTACAATGAGCAGTTCTTC. Amino acids: CSAPRTGTYNEQFF. The chain recombines TRBV29-1 with TRBJ2-1, with TRBD1 matching over 8 bases. Trimming cost V 7 bases and J 2 bases; bases outside gene matches: 7. Per germline, CDR1 SQVTM and CDR2 ANQGSEA. The CDR3 totals 14 residues.

This clone was picked up a small number of times. The chain recombines TRBV29-1 with TRBJ2-1; D is possibly TRBD1 (6 bases). Germline CDR1 is SQVTM and CDR2 is ANQGSEA. The CDR3 has 16 amino acids. The V end lost 2 bases, the J end lost 3 bases, and 17 bases lay between the germline ends. CDR3 nucleotides: TGCAGCGTTGAAAGACAGGCCCTCGGAGACTACAATGAGCAGTTCTTC. This codes for CSVERQALGDYNEQFF.

This clone was seen a few times. This rearrangement joins TRBV19 to TRBJ1-1; D ambiguous. The CDR3 spans 13 residues. Trimming stripped 9 bases from V and 1 base from J, with 12 bases between. Germline CDR1 is LNHDA and CDR2 is SQIVND (reference sequence). CDR3 amino acids: CASSRTENTEAFF. The CDR3 DNA reads as TGTGCCAGCAGTCGAACAGAGAACACTGAAGCTTTCTTT.

The V gene is TRBV6-5, the J gene TRBJ2-2; 8 positions agree with TRBD1. The CDR3 extends over 13 amino acids. CDR1 and CDR2 from the germline V gene are MNHEY and SVGAGI. Germline trimming cut 5 bases from V and 6 bases from J; bases unmatched to any gene: 2. CDR3 bases: TGTGCCAGCAGTACGACAGGGGCCGGGGAGCTGTTTTTT. Translation: CASSTTGAGELFF.

V usage is TRBV6-5 and J usage is TRBJ2-7; 8 bases are a match to TRBD1. V shed 7 bases, J shed 7 bases, and the junction held 15 bases outside the gene matches. The CDR3 spans 15 residues. CDR1 is MNHEY and CDR2 is SVGAGI in the germline V gene. The CDR3 protein is CASIPRQGRMGEQYF. CDR3 coding DNA: TGTGCCAGCATTCCGAGACAGGGGAGGATGGGGGAGCAGTACTTC.

This chain joins TRBV7-9 and TRBJ1-2; TRBD1 matches 7 bases. Germline V gene sequence: CDR1 SEHNR, CDR2 FQNEAQ (reference sequence). The CDR3 sequence is 12 residues long. V shed 5 bases and J 6 bases; nucleotides not matched to a gene: 3. The CDR3 nucleotides are TGTGCCAGCAGCGTCGACAGGGATGGCTACACCTTC. Translated, it gives CASSVDRDGYTF.

CDR3 residues: CASGEQGNYGYTF. The CDR3 region has the DNA TGTGCCAGCGGGGAACAGGGAAACTATGGCTACACCTTC. This chain connects TRBV6-6 to TRBJ1-2, with D possibly TRBD1 on 6 matching bases. Trimming left V 8 bases short and J 2 bases short, with 12 bases between. The CDR3 runs 13 residues. Germline-derived CDR1 and CDR2 are MNHNY and SVGAGI (reference sequence).

V usage is TRBV4-1 and J usage is TRBJ2-2; D might be TRBD2 (6 bases). The V and J ends lost 1 base and 0 bases respectively, with 15 bases between them. The length of the CDR3 is 18 residues. Germline CDR1 is MGHRA and CDR2 is YSYEKL. CDR3 amino acids: CASSQGRPEGANTGELFF. DNA for the CDR3: TGCGCCAGCAGCCAAGGGCGCCCGGAGGGCGCGAACACCGGGGAGCTGTTTTTT.

The V call is TRBV19, the J call TRBJ2-5; 8 bases agree with TRBD2. Germline V gene lookup returns CDR1 LNHDA and CDR2 SQIVND (reference sequence). With 6 bases clipped from V and 4 bases from J, the junction kept 4 bases outside the gene matches. CDR3 length equals 13 residues. The CDR3 DNA reads TGTGCCAGTAGGAGCGGGAGTTTAGAGACCCAGTACTTC. It translates to CASRSGSLETQYF. Using reference TRBV19 and TRBJ2-5 for the parts outside the CDR3, the full variable domain is DGGITQSPKYLFRKEGQNVTLSCEQNLNHDAMYWYRQDPGQGLRLIYYSQIVNDFQKGDIAEGYSVSREKKESFPLTVTSAQKNPTAFYLCASRSGSLETQYFGPGTRLLVL.

The rearrangement uses TRBV7-3 and TRBJ2-1; TRBD2 matches at 13 bases. The V and J ends lost 2 bases and 8 bases, in that order; junction bases with no gene match: 3. This CDR3 spans 15 amino acids. Germline V gene data show CDR1 as SGHTA and CDR2 as FQGTGA. As DNA, the CDR3 is TGTGCCAGCAGCTTAGAACTAGCGGGAGGGGATGAGCAGTTCTTC. It is translated as CASSLELAGGDEQFF. Variable domain in full (rest from reference TRBV7-3 and TRBJ2-1): GAGVSQTPSNKVTEKGKYVELRCDPISGHTALYWYRQSLGQGPEFLIYFQGTGAADDSGLPNDRFFAVRPEGSVSTLKIQRTERGDSAVYLCASSLELAGGDEQFFGPGTRLTVL.

This chain connects TRBV19 to TRBJ1-2, with TRBD1 matching over 11 bases. Germline V gene data show CDR1 as LNHDA and CDR2 as SQIVND (reference sequence). This CDR3 region has 16 residues. The V and J ends lost 3 bases and 7 bases, in that order; junction bases with no gene match: 10. Written as DNA, the CDR3 is TGTGCCAGTAGTATTCCCTGGACAGGGGGCTATACTGGCTACACCTTC. Translated, it gives CASSIPWTGGYTGYTF.

V usage is TRBV18 and J usage is TRBJ1-2; a weak D match, TRBD1 (5 bases). Germline V gene lookup returns CDR1 KGHSH and CDR2 LQKENI. Trimming took 6 bases from V and 8 from J, leaving 19 bases between them. CDR3 size: 14 residues. DNA for the CDR3: TGTGCCAGCTCCCTGGTCACAGGTCGAGGCGGCTACACCTTC. This encodes CASSLVTGRGGYTF.

This chain uses TRBV5-8 with TRBJ1-1, with unresolved D. CDR1 SGHTS and CDR2 YDEGEE come from the germline V gene. This CDR3 has 15 amino acids. Trimming took 4 bases from V and 1 from J, leaving 14 bases between them. The CDR3 nucleotides are TGTGCCAGCAGCCCGAATCTATCGAGGAACACTGAAGCTTTCTTT. Amino acids: CASSPNLSRNTEAFF.